This T cell receptor beta chain comes out of a study of blood T cells in healthy people across ages. PCR was performed a second time for about 6 to 11 cycles using a sample-barcoded 5' primer and a J-beta primer mix. Each cDNA was tagged by a template-switch adaptor containing 12 random nucleotides. TCRdb independently ran MiXCR on the 5' RACE reads; one entry per CDR3 protein. The data contain 800,000 to 900,000 distinct CDR3 sequences, about 59% of them singletons. As to this clonotype: A junction end diverges from the germline sequence, so it may reflect a read error.

Germline V CDR1 and CDR2: DFQATT, SNEGSKA (reference sequence). The CDR3 runs 15 residues. The chain recombines TRBV20-1 with TRBJ2-3; D might be TRBD2 (5 bases). The sample taken for sequencing was blood. The source is a young man in good health. The CDR3 region is CNARDPTISTDTQYF. Here the CDR3 DNA reads TGCAATGCTAGAGACCCGACTATCAGCACAGATACGCAGTATTTT.